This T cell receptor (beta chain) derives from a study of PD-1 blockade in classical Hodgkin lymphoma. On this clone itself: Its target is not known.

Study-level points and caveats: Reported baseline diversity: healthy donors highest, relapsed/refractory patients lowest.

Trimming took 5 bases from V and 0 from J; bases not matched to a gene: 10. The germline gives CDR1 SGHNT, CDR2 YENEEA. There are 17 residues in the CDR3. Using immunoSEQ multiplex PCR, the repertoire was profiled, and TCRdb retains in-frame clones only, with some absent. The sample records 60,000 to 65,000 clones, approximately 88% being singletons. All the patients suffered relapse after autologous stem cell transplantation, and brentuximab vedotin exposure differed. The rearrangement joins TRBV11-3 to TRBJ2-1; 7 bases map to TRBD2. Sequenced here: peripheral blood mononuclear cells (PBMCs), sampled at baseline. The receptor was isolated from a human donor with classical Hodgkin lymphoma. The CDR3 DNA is TGTGCCAGCAGCCCACGATCCGGGACTACCTCCTACAATGAGCAGTTCTTC. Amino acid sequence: CASSPRSGTTSYNEQFF.